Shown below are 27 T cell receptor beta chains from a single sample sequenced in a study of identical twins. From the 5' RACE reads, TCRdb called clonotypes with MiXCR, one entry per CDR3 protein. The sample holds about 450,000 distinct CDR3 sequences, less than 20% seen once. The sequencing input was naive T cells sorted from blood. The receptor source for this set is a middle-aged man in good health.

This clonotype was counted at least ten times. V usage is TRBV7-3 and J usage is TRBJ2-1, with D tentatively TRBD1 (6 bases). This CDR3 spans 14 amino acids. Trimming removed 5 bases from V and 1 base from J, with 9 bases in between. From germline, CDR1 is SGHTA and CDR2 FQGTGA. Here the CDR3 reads CASSQGTSYNEQFF. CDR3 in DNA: TGTGCCAGCAGCCAGGGGACGTCCTACAATGAGCAGTTCTTC.

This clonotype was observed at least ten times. CDR3 DNA sequence: TGCAGTGCCCGGACTAGCGGATTATACTACGAGCAGTACTTC. The encoded protein is CSARTSGLYYEQYF. The chain has TRBV20-1 and TRBJ2-7; 10 bases line up with TRBD2. The CDR3 spans 14 residues. J was trimmed by 3 bases and V by 6 bases; bases with no gene match: 8. Germline V gene data show CDR1 as DFQATT and CDR2 as SNEGSKA (reference sequence).

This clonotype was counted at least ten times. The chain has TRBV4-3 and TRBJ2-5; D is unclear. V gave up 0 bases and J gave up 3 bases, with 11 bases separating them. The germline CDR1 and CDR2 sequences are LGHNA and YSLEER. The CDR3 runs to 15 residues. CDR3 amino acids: CASSQDFGSEETQYF. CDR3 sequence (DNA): TGCGCCAGCAGCCAAGATTTCGGGTCTGAAGAGACCCAGTACTTC.

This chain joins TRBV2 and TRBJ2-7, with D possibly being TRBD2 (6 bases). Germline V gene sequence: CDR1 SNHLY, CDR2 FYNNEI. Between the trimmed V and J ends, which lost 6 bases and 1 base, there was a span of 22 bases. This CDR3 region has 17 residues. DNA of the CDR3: TGTGCCAGCAGGGCAATCGGGACTGCCGTTGTATCCTACGAGCAGTACTTC. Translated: CASRAIGTAVVSYEQYF.

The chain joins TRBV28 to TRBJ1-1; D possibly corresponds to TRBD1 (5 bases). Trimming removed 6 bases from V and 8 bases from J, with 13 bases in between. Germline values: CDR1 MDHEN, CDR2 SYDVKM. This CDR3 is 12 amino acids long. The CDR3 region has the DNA TGTGCCAGCAGCCTGACAGTGGGGGAAGCTTTCTTT. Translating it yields CASSLTVGEAFF.

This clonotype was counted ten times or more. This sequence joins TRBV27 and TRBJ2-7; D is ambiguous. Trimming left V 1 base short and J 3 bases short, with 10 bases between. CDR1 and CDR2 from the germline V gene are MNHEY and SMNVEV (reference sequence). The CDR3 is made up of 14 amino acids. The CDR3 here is CASSLYGVYYEQYF. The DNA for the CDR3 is TGTGCCAGCAGTTTATATGGGGTATACTACGAGCAGTACTTC.

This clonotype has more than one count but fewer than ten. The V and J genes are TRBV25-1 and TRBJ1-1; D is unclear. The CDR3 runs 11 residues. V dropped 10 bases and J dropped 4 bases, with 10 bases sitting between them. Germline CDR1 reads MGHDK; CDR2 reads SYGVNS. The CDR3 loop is CATQKFTEAFF. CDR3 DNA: TGTGCCACCCAGAAATTCACTGAAGCTTTCTTT. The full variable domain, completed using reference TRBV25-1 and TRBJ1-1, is EADIYQTPRYLVIGTGKKITLECSQTMGHDKMYWYQQDPGMELHLIHYSYGVNSTEKGDLSSESTVSRIRTEHFPLTLESARPSHTSQYLCATQKFTEAFFGQGTRLTVV.

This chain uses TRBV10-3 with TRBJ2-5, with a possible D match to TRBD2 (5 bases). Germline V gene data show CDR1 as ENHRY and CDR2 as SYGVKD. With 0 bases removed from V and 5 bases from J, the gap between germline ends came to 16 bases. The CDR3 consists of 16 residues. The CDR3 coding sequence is TGTGCCATCAGTGAGTCGATTCCCGGGGAACGGGAGACCCAGTACTTC. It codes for CAISESIPGERETQYF.

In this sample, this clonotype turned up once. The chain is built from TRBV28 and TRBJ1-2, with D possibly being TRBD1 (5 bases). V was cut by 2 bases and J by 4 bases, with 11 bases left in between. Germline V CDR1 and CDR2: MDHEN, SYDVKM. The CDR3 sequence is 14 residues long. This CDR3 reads CASSLRGGGYGYTF. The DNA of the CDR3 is TGTGCCAGCAGTTTACGTGGGGGGGGCTATGGCTACACCTTC.

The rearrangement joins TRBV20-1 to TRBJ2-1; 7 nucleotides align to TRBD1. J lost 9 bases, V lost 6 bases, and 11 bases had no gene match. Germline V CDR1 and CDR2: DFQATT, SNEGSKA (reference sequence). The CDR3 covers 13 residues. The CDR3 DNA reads TGCAGTGCCAACAAGGGACAGCGCGGTGAGCAGTTCTTC. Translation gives CSANKGQRGEQFF.

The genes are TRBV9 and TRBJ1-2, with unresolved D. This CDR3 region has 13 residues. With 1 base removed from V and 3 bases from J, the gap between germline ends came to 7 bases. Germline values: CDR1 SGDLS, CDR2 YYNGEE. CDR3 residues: CASSVREYYGYTF. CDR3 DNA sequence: TGTGCCAGCAGCGTACGGGAGTACTATGGCTACACCTTC.

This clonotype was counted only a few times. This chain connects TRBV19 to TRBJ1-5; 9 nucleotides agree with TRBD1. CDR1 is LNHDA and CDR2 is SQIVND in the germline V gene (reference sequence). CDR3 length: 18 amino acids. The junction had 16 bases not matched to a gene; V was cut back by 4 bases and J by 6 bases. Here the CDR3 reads CASSTGQGNVVVPQPQHF. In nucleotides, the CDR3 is TGTGCCAGTAGTACGGGACAGGGAAACGTTGTAGTTCCTCAGCCCCAGCATTTT.

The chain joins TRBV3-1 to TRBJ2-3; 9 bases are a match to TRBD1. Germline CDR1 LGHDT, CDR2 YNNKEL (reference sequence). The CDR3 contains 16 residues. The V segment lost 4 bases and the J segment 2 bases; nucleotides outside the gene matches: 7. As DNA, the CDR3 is TGTGCCAGCAGCCCCTGGACAGGGGAGGCCACAGATACGCAGTATTTT. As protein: CASSPWTGEATDTQYF.

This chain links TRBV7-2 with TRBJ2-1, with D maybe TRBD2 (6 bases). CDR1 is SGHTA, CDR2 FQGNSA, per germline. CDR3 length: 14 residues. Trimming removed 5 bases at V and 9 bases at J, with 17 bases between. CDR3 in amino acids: CASSPHRLVTEQFF. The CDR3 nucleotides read TGTGCCAGCAGCCCACACCGACTAGTTACTGAGCAGTTCTTC.

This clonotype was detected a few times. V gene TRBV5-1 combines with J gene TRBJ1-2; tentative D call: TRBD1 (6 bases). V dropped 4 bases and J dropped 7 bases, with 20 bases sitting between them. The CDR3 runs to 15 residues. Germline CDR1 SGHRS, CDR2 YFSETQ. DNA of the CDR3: TGCGCCAGCAGCCTAACAGGGTCTGGGTTTGGTGGCTACACCTTC. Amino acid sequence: CASSLTGSGFGGYTF.

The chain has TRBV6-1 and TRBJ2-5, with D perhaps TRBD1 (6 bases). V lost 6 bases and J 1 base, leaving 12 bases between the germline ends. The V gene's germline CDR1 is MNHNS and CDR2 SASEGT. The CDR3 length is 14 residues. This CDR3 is CASSPGQIQETQYF. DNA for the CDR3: TGTGCCAGCAGCCCCGGACAGATCCAAGAGACCCAGTACTTC.

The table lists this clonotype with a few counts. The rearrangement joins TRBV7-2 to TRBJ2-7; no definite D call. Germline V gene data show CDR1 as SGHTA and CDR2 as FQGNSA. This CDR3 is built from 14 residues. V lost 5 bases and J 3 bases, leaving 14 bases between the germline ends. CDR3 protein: CASSPDRSGYEQYF. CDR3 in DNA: TGTGCCAGCAGCCCGGACCGCTCCGGCTACGAGCAGTACTTC. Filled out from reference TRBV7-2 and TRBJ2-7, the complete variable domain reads GAGVSQSPSNKVTEKGKDVELRCDPISGHTALYWYRQSLGQGLEFLIYFQGNSAPDKSGLPSDRFSAERTGGSVSTLTIQRTQQEDSAVYLCASSPDRSGYEQYFGPGTRLTVT.

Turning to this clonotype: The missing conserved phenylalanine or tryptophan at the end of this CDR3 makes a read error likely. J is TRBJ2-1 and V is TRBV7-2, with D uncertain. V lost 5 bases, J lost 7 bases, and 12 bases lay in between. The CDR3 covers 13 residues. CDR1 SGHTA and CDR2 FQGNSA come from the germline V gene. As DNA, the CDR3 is TGTGCCAGCAGCGGAAGGTATGGGAATGAGCAGTTCTTA. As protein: CASSGRYGNEQFL.

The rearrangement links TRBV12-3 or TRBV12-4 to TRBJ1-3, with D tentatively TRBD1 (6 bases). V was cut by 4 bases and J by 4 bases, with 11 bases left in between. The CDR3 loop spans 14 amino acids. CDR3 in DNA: TGTGCCAGCAGTTCGTGGGGGCTGGGAAACACCATATATTTT. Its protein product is CASSSWGLGNTIYF.

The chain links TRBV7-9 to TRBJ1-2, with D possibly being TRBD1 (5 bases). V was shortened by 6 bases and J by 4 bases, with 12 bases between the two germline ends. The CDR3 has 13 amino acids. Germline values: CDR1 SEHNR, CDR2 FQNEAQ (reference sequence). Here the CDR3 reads CASSSDTRYGYTF. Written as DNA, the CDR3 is TGTGCCAGCAGTTCGGACACCCGCTATGGCTACACCTTC.

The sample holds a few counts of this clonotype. CDR3 in amino acids: CATQRNTGQGGTGELFF. The CDR3 DNA sequence: TGCGCCACTCAACGTAACACGGGACAGGGTGGCACCGGGGAGCTGTTTTTT. This chain uses TRBV5-1 with TRBJ2-2, with 9 bases that match TRBD1. The CDR3 is made up of 17 amino acids. CDR1 is SGHRS and CDR2 is YFSETQ in the germline V gene. The V segment lost 9 bases and the J segment 4 bases; nucleotides outside the gene matches: 16.

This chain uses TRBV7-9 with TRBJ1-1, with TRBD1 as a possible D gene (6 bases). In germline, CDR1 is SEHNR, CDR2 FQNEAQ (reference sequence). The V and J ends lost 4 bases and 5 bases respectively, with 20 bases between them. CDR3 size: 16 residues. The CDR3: CASSSRRGPKGTEAFF. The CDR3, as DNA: TGTGCCAGCAGCTCCCGGCGGGGGCCGAAAGGAACTGAAGCTTTCTTT.

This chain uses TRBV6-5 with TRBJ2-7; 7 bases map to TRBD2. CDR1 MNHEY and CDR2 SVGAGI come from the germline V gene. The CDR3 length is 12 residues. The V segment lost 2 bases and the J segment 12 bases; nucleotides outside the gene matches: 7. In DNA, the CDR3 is TGTGCCAGCAGTTACAGGGACTACCAATGGTACTTC. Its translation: CASSYRDYQWYF.

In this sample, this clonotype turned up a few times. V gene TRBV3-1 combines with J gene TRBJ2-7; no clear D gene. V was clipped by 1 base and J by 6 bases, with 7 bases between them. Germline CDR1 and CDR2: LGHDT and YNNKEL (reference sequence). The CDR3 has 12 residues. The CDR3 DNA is TGTGCCAGCAGCCAAGTTAACGGCGAGCAGTACTTC. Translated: CASSQVNGEQYF.

CDR3 in DNA: TGTGCCAGCAGCGTAGGGAGCAAGGCGTACACCGGGGAGCTGTTTTTT. Protein: CASSVGSKAYTGELFF. The J gene is TRBJ2-2, the V gene TRBV9; D is undetermined. CDR3 size: 16 residues. Trimming shortened V by 0 bases and J by 3 bases, and 12 bases separated the two germline ends. The V gene's germline CDR1 is SGDLS and CDR2 YYNGEE.

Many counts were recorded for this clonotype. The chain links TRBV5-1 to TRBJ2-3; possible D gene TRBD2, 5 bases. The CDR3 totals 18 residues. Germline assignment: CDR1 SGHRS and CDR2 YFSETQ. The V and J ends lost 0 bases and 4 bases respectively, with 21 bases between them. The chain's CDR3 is CASSLGRRGSFGPDTQYF. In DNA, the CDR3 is TGCGCCAGCAGCTTGGGGAGGCGTGGCAGTTTTGGCCCAGATACGCAGTATTTT.

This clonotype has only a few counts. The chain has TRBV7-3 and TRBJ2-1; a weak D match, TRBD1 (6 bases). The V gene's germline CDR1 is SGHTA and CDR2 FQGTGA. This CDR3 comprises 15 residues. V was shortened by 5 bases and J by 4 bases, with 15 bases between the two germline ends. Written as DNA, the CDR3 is TGTGCCAGCAGCCCCGGACCTCAGGGGTACAATGAGCAGTTCTTC. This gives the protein CASSPGPQGYNEQFF.